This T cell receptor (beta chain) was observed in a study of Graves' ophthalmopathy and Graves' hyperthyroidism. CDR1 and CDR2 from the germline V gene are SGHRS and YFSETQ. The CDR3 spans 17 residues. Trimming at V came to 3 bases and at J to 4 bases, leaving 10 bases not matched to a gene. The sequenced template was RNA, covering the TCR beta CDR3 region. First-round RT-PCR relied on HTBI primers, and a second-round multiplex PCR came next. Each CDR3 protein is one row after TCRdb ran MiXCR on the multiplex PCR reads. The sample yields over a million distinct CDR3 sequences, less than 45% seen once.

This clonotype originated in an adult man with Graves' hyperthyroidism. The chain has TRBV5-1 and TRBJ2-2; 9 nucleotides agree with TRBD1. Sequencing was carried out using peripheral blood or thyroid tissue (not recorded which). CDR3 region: CASSYNGQGKGTGELFF. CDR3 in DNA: TGCGCCAGCAGCTATAATGGACAGGGGAAGGGCACCGGGGAGCTGTTTTTT.